This T cell receptor beta chain was profiled in a study of blood T cells in healthy people across ages. With each sample, at least 5 micrograms of total RNA were extracted. General study results and limits: Long-lived donors carried more naive CD4+ cells and greater diversity than aged donors.

A second 7 to 11 cycle PCR used barcoded and J-beta primers. MiXCR, run by TCRdb on the 5' RACE reads, gives a single entry per CDR3 protein. This sample has roughly 680,000 distinct CDR3 sequences, with around 21% found just once. Concerning this clonotype itself: Antigen: not known.

The CDR3 has 15 residues. Germline assignment: CDR1 SGHDN and CDR2 FVKESK. V shed 3 bases and J 7 bases; nucleotides not matched to a gene: 10. The J gene is TRBJ1-2, the V gene TRBV14, with TRBD1 identical over 8 bases. What was sequenced was blood. This sequence originates from a man in his 70s in good health. The CDR3 bases are TGTGCCAGCAGCCATGGAGGGACAGGATGGAGTGGCTACACCTTC. This sequence encodes CASSHGGTGWSGYTF.